This paragraph covers one T cell receptor beta chain sequence. What it recognizes is unknown. This entry comes from a study of beta chain features in type 1 diabetes. Study-level points and caveats: People with Type 1 diabetes carried modestly yet significantly shorter TCRB CDR3s in all four CD4+ subsets. A closer apparent resemblance between naive, central memory and Treg TCRB repertoires was seen in patients than in healthy donors.

Sequencing targeted expressed TCRB transcripts, as all isolated RNA had been reverse transcribed. The assay was immunoSEQ multiplex PCR, and TCRdb's table has in-frame clones only and misses some. The data show about 650,000 clones, roughly 12% seen once. CD4+ naive, central memory, regulatory and stem cell-like memory subsets were isolated by sorting on CD45RO/CCR7/CD25/CD127/CD95/CD27. CDR3 size: 12 residues. Germline values: CDR1 KGHSH, CDR2 LQKENI. V was cut by 5 bases and J by 7 bases, with 11 bases left in between. The chain joins TRBV18 to TRBJ1-2; tentatively, D is TRBD1 (6 bases). This sequence originates from a man between 25 and 39 years old with type 1 diabetes. The sequencing sample was made of naive CD4+ T cells from blood. CDR3 amino acids: CASSTTGFGYTF. The CDR3 region has the DNA TGTGCCAGCTCAACCACAGGGTTTGGCTACACCTTC.